Below, one T cell receptor (beta chain) is given with its context. This specimen comes from a study of blood T cell repertoires in COVID-19. About the study: Spain, Italy and the United States supplied samples that represented acute and convalescent COVID-19. PBMCs, B-cell-depleted T cells, or T cells provided the cDNA or gDNA that made up the material.

The V segment lost 7 bases and the J segment 0 bases; nucleotides outside the gene matches: 4. The CDR3 covers 14 residues. Looked up from germline, CDR1 is SGHNT and CDR2 is YYREEE (reference sequence). As processed by the authors: Researchers report that nucleated cell counts were estimated from reference gene primer amplification. Profiled with immunoSEQ multiplex PCR; TCRdb holds only in-frame clones, not every one. That table furnishes V, J and clone size, whereas the DNA furnished D and trimming. The sample gives fewer than 130,000 clones, around 91% of which show up once; approximately 29% is in the top ten.

The TCR sequence derives from a woman aged 80 or over with acute or convalescent COVID-19. This chain connects TRBV5-4 to TRBJ2-1; TRBD2 matches 7 bases. Source material: peripheral blood. This chain's CDR3 is CASRQRGSYNEQFF. As DNA, the CDR3 is TGTGCCAGCCGTCAGCGGGGCTCCTACAATGAGCAGTTCTTC.